This T cell receptor (beta chain) was identified in a study of blood T cell repertoires in COVID-19. On the study more broadly: Sample material is recorded as cDNA or gDNA derived from T cells, B-cell-depleted T cells, or PBMCs.

Sequenced by immunoSEQ multiplex PCR; TCRdb stores in-frame clones only, minus some. In the table there are about 240,000 clones, around 88% of which are singletons. Germline values: CDR1 KGHSH, CDR2 LQKENI. This CDR3 is 15 amino acids long. V gave up 3 bases and J gave up 0 bases, with 9 bases separating them. In this sample, this clone turned up a few times. Sequenced material: peripheral blood. The TCR comes from an elderly man with acute or convalescent COVID-19. This rearrangement joins TRBV18 to TRBJ1-5; the D gene is possibly TRBD1 (5 bases). CDR3 DNA sequence: TGTGCCAGCTCACCGGGACTTGATAGCAATCAGCCCCAGCATTTT. Translating it yields CASSPGLDSNQPQHF.